This section outlines one T cell receptor (beta chain) sequence together with its context. Its specificity is not known. The data originate from a study of OX40 agonist ivuxolimab in advanced cancers. Study overall: In this trial design, patients received ivuxolimab intravenously at 0.01 to 10 mg/kg every 2 weeks. Notes on the study in general: On average, CD8+ T cells showed a greater number of expanded clones than CD4+. Partial responders treated at 0.1-3.0 mg/kg exhibited clonal expansion among the lowest measured.

Deletions cut 2 bases from V and 0 bases from J, with 9 bases between. The CDR3 is made up of 15 amino acids. The germline CDR1 and CDR2 sequences are SGHDT and YYEEEE. Repertoires were generated with immunoSEQ multiplex PCR, while TCRdb's copy carries only in-frame clones and drops some. The data show tens of thousands of clones, with around 80% seen just once and about 2% held by the top ten. This receptor was identified in an adult with an advanced solid tumor such as melanoma, head and neck, liver or kidney cancer. The gene calls are TRBV5-6 and TRBJ1-5; D ambiguous. The sample in question was CD4+ or CD8+ T cells sorted from blood, obtained in a trial of the OX40 agonist ivuxolimab. The CDR3 DNA sequence: TGTGCCAGCAGCTTTTACATGAATAGCAATCAGCCCCAGCATTTT. As protein: CASSFYMNSNQPQHF.